The source of this T cell receptor beta chain is a study of blood T cells in healthy people across ages (dated by TCRdb to the mid-2010s). Turning to the overall study: In model experiments, template switching captured roughly one uniquely barcoded TCR beta cDNA molecule for every two T cells. Using deep sequencing normalized with unique cDNA molecular identifiers, the study measured how TCR beta repertoire diversity changes with age. The donors were divided into four age groups: young (average approximately 17 years), middle-aged (approximately 39), aged (approximately 64) and long-lived (approximately 74). Donors of different ages were randomly distributed across sequencing lanes to avoid experimental bias. Using the same blood draw, the study looked at two additional independent replicas of 1 million unique cDNA reads for two donors, one aged 18 to 30 and the other aged 80 or older.

This clonotype came up once. Its cognate antigen has yet to be identified. No qualities accompany the bases; no much larger clone lies one base away. Systemically healthy Caucasian individuals from Russia, roughly 40 in total and aged about 6 to 95 years, were included as donors. About 9.6 milliliters of peripheral blood were collected from each donor into EDTA-treated Vacutainer tubes. Ficoll-Paque density-gradient centrifugation was used to isolate PBMCs, with at least 6.5 million per sample. Trizol reagent was used to extract total RNA from the PBMCs, yielding at least 6 micrograms per sample. Naive CD45RAhigh/CD27high T cell percentages were measured by flow cytometry on a PBMC aliquot from every donor. Points the paper makes about the study in general: The long-lived group showed more naive CD4+ T cells, fewer expanded clones and increased TCR diversity than the aged group, suggesting age selection. Estimates of total diversity based on one million sequenced T cells were considered lower bounds and underestimates. There was a strong correlation between observed TCR beta diversity and the percentage of naive T cells measured by flow cytometry. Donor CMV infection status was unknown, potentially confounding age-related changes in expanded clonotypes. Observed TCR beta diversity per million T cells fell roughly linearly with age, and a significant reduction was already apparent by age around 40. Conclusive comparison of naive and antigen-experienced compartments was prevented by the profiling of bulk unsorted PBMCs.

Libraries were made using 5' RACE. Sequencing was performed on an Illumina HiSeq 2500. The second PCR ran for about 7 to 11 cycles and used a J-beta primer mix along with a sample-barcoded 5' primer. A unique molecular identifier was introduced onto each TCR beta cDNA molecule by a template-switch 5' adaptor carrying 12 random nucleotides. Each sample yielded at least 2.5 million CDR3-containing paired-end reads. All of the RNA was converted into first-strand cDNA using the Mint cDNA synthesis kit, with a TRBC-specific oligonucleotide serving as the primer. All cDNA was treated with uracil-DNA glycosylase and then went through a first 18-cycle PCR with the universal primers M1SS and BC2_uni_R. Turning to the authors' computational methods: For normalization, 1 million high-quality reads, each with a distinct molecular identifier, were randomly selected from each sample. Reads with shared molecular identifiers were discarded instead of being binned into consensus sequences. MiTCR, set to a Q25 quality threshold and the strictest error-elimination algorithm, was used for CDR3 identification, clonotype clustering and error correction. A nonparametric unseen species model with Euler transformation was used to estimate lower-bound total TCR beta diversity. The raw public reads went through TCRdb reprocessing: fastp at Q25, MiXCR clone calling, in-frame beta chains kept. Rows with a matching CDR3 protein are joined into one entry that keeps the most common DNA and genes. The V and J calls were determined by TCRdb, not by the authors. This sample is represented by about a million distinct CDR3 sequences; just over 50% of them were singletons. The ten top clones hold over 20% of the sample.

The CDR3 goes from the cysteine to the phenylalanine over 15 residues. This entry keeps only the CDR3 DNA: 45 bases, framed from base 1. V drops 1 base and J drops 2 bases, leaving 12 bases in between. The source of this sequence is an older woman in good health. The chain is assembled from TRBV12-3 or TRBV12-4 and TRBJ2-7, with TRBD2 as a weak D call on 6 bases. The sequenced sample was blood. The DNA reads TGTGCCAGCAGTTTAGTCCCGGGACTTACCTACGAGCAGTACTTC. It is translated as CASSLVPGLTYEQYF.